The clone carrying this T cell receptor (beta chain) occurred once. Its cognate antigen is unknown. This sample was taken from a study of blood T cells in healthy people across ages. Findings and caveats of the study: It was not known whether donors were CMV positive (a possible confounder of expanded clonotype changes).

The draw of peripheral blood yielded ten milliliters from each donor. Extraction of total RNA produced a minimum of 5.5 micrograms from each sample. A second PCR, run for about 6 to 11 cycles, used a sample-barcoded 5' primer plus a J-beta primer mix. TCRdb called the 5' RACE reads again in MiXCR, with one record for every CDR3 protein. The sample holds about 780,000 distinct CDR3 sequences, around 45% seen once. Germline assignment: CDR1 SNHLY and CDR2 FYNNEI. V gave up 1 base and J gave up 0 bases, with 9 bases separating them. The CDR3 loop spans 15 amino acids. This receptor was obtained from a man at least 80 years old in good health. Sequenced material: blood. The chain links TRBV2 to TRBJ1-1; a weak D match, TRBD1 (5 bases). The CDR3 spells CASSEGGGMNTEAFF. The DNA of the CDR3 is TGTGCCAGCAGTGAAGGGGGCGGGATGAACACTGAAGCTTTCTTT.